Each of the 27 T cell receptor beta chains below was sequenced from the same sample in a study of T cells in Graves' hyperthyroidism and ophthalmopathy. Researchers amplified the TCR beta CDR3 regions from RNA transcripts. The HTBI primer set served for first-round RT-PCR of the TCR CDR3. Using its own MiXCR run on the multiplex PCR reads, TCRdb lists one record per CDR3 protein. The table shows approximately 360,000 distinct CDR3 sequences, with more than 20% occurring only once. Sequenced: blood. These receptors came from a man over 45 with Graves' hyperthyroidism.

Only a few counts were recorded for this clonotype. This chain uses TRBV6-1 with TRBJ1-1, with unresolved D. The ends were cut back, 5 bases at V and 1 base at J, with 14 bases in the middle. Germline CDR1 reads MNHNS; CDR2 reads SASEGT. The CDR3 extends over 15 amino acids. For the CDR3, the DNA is TGTGCCAGCAGTTACGGGGTGAAGGGGAACACTGAAGCTTTCTTT. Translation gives CASSYGVKGNTEAFF.

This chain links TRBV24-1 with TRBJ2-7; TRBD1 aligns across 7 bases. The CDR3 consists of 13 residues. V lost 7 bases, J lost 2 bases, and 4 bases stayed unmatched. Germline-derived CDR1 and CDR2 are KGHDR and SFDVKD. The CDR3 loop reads CATSPGQTYEQYF. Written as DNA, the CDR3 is TGTGCCACCAGCCCGGGACAGACCTACGAGCAGTACTTC.

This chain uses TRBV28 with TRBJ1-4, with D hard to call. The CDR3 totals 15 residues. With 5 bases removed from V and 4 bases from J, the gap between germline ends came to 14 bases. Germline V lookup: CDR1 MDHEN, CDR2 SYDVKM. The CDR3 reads CASSPDSAGNEKLFF. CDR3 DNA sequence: TGTGCCAGCAGTCCCGATTCCGCGGGTAATGAAAAACTGTTTTTT.

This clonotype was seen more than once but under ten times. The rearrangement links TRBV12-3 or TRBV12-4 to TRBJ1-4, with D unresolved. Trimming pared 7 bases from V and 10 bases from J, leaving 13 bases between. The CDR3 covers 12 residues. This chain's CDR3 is CASTAHVGKLFF. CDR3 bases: TGTGCCAGCACCGCTCACGTTGGAAAACTGTTTTTT.

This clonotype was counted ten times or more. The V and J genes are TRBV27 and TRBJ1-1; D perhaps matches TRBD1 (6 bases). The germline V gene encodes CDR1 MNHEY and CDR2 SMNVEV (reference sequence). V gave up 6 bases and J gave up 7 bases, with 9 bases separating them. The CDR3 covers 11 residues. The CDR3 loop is CASRGGLEAFF. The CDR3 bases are TGTGCCAGCAGAGGGGGACTTGAAGCTTTCTTT.

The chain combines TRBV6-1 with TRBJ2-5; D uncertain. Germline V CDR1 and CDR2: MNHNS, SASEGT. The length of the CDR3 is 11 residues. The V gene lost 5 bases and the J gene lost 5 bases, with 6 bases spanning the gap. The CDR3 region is CASSSMETQYF. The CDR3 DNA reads TGTGCCAGCAGTTCGATGGAGACCCAGTACTTC.

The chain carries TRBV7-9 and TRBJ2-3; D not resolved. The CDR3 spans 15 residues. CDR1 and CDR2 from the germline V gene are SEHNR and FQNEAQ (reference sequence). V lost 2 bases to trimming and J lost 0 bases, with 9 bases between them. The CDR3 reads CASSLRPISTDTQYF. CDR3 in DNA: TGTGCCAGCAGCTTAAGGCCAATTAGCACAGATACGCAGTATTTT.

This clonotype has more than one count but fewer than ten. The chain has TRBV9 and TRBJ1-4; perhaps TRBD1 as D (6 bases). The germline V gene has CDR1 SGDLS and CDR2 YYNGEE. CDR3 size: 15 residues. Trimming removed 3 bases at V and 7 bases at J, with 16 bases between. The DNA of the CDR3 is TGTGCCAGCAGCGGTTCGGACAGATGGGGTGAAAAACTGTTTTTT. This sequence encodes CASSGSDRWGEKLFF.

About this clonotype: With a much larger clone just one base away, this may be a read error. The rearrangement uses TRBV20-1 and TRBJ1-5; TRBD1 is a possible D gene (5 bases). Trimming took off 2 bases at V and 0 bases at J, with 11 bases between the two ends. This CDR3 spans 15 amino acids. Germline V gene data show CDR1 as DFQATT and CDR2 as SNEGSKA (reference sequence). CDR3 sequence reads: CSARKSGSSNQPQHF. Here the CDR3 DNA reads TGCAGTGCTAGAAAGTCAGGGTCTAGCAATCAGCCCCAGCATTTT.

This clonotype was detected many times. The CDR3 coding sequence is TGTGCCAGCAGCCCGAGTCAAACCAATCAGCCCCAGCATTTT. Protein: CASSPSQTNQPQHF. V usage is TRBV3-1 and J usage is TRBJ1-5; D is unresolved. V was pared by 4 bases and J by 3 bases, with 10 bases between. Germline V lookup: CDR1 LGHDT, CDR2 YNNKEL (reference sequence). The CDR3 sequence is 14 residues long.

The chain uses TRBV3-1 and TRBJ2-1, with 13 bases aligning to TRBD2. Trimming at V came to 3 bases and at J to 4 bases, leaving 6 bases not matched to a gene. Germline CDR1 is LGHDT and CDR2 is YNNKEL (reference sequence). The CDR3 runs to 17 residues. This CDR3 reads CASSHEGTSGKYNEQFF. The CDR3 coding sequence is TGTGCCAGCAGCCACGAGGGGACTAGCGGGAAATACAATGAGCAGTTCTTC.

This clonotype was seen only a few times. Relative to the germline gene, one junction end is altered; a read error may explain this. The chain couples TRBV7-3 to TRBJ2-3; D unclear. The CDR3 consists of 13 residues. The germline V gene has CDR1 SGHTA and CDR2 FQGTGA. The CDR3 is CTSSLSWKDTQYF. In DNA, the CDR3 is TGTACCAGCAGCTTAAGTTGGAAGGATACGCAGTATTTT.

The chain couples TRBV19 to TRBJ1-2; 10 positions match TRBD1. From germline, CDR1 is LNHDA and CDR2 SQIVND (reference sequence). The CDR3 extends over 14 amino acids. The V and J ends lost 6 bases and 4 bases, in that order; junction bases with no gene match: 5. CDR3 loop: CASSWTGGSYGYTF. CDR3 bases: TGTGCCAGTAGCTGGACAGGGGGATCCTATGGCTACACCTTC.

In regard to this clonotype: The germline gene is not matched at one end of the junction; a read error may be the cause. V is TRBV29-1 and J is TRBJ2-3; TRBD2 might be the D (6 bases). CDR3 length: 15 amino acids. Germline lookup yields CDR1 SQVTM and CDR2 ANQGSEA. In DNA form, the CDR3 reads TGCAGCATTGAAGATTGGGGACTTCCCACAGATACGCAGTATTTT. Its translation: CSIEDWGLPTDTQYF.

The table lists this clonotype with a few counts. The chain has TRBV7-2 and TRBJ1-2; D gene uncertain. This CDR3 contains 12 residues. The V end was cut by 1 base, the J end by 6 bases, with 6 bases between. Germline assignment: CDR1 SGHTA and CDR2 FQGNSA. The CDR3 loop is CASSLGRDGYTF. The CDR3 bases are TGTGCCAGCAGCTTAGGCCGAGATGGCTACACCTTC.

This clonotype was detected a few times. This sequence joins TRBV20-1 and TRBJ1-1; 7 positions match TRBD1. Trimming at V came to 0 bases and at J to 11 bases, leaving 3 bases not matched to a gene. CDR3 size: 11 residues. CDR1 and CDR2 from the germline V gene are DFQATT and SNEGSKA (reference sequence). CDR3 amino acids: CSARDRGEAFF. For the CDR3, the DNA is TGCAGTGCTAGAGACAGGGGGGAGGCTTTCTTT.

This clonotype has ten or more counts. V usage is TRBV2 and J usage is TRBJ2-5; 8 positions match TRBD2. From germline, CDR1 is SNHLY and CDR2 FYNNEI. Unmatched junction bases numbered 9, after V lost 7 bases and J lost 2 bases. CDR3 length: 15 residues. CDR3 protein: CASTPRTSQQETQYF. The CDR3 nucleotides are TGTGCCAGCACCCCCCGGACTAGCCAACAAGAGACCCAGTACTTC.

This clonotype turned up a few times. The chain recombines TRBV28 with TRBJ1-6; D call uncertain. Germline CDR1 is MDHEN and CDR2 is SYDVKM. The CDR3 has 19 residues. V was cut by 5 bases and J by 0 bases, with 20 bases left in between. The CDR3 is CASSLTVTPGSSYNSPLHF. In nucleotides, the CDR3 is TGTGCCAGCAGTCTCACTGTGACCCCGGGGAGCTCCTATAATTCACCCCTCCACTTT.

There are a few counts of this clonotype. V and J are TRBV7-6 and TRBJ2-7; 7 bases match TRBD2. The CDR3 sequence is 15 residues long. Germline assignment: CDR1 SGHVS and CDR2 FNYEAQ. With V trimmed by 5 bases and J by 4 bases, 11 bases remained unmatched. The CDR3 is CASSRGTTAGYEQYF. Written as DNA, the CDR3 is TGTGCCAGCAGCCGCGGGACTACCGCTGGGTACGAGCAGTACTTC.

The CDR3: CASSLSSVFGTQYF. CDR3 DNA: TGTGCCAGCAGCTTGAGTTCCGTCTTCGGTACGCAGTATTTT. V usage is TRBV5-6 and J usage is TRBJ2-3, with D unresolved. Germline V CDR1 and CDR2: SGHDT, YYEEEE. Trimming shortened V by 1 base and J by 8 bases, and 14 bases separated the two germline ends. CDR3 length equals 14 residues. Using reference TRBV5-6 and TRBJ2-3 for the parts outside the CDR3, the full variable domain is DAGVTQSPTHLIKTRGQQVTLRCSPKSGHDTVSWYQQALGQGPQFIFQYYEEEERQRGNFPDRFSGHQFPNYSSELNVNALLLGDSALYLCASSLSSVFGTQYFGPGTRLTVL.

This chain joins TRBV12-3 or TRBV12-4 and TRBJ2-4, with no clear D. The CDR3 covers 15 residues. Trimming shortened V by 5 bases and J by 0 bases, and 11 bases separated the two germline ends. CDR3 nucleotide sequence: TGTGCCAGCAGTACAGCTACTCTAGCCAAAAACATTCAGTACTTC. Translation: CASSTATLAKNIQYF.

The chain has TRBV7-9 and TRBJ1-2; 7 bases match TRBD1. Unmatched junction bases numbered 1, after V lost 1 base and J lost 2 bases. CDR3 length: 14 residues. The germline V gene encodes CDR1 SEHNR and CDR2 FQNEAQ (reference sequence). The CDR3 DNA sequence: TGTGCCAGCAGCTTAGTGGGACAGAACTATGGCTACACCTTC. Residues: CASSLVGQNYGYTF.

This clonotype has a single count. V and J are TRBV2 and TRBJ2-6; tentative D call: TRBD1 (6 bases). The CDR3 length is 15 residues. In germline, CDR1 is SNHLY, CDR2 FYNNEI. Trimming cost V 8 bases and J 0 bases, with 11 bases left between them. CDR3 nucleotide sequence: TGTGCCAGCGGGAAAGGGGGCTCTGGGGCCAACGTCCTGACTTTC. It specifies CASGKGGSGANVLTF.

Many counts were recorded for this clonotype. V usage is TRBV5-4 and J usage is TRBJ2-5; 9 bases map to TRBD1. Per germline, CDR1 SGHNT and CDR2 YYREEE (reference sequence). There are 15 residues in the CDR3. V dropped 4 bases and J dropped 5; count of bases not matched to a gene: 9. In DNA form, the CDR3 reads TGTGCCAGCAGCAAAGGACAGGGGAGTATTGAGACCCAGTACTTC. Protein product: CASSKGQGSIETQYF.

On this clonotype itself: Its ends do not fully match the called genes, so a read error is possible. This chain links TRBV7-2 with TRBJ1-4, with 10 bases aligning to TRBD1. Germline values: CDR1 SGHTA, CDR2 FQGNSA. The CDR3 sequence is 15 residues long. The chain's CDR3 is CASSLWTGGNEKLLF. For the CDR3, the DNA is TGTGCCAGCAGCTTGTGGACAGGGGGGAATGAAAAACTGCTTTTT.

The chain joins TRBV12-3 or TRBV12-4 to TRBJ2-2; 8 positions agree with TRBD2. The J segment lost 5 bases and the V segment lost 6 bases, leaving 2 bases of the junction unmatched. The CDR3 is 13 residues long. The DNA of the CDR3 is TGTGCCAGCAGAGCTAGCGGGACCGGGGAGCTGTTTTTT. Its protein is CASRASGTGELFF.

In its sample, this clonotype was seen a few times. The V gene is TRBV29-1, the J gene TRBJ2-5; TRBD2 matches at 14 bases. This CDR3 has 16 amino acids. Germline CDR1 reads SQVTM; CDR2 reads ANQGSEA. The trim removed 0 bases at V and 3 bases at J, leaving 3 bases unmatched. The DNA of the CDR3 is TGCAGCGTTGAAGATCTGACTAGCGGGAGGGAAGAGACCCAGTACTTC. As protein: CSVEDLTSGREETQYF. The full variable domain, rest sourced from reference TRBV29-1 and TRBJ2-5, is SAVISQKPSRDICQRGTSLTIQCQVDSQVTMMFWYRQQPGQSLTLIATANQGSEATYESGFVIDKFPISRPNLTFSTLTVSNMSPEDSSIYLCSVEDLTSGREETQYFGPGTRLLVL.